Each of the 18 T cell receptor beta chains below was sequenced from the same sample in a study of blood T cell repertoires in COVID-19. Clones were sequenced by immunoSEQ multiplex PCR, and TCRdb holds only the in-frame ones, with some missing. The sample includes over 150,000 clones, 78% seen only once; the top ten take around 1.5%. Sequencing input: peripheral blood. These receptors were collected from a man older than 75 with acute or convalescent COVID-19.

This chain uses TRBV6-5 with TRBJ2-3; D unresolved. This CDR3 spans 14 amino acids. The germline CDR1 and CDR2 sequences are MNHEY and SVGAGI. The ends were cut back, 0 bases at V and 0 bases at J, with 4 bases in the middle. CDR3 in amino acids: CASSYSYSTDTQYF. The CDR3 DNA reads TGTGCCAGCAGTTACTCCTATAGCACAGATACGCAGTATTTT.

V is TRBV28 and J is TRBJ2-7; TRBD1 matches 8 bases. Germline CDR1 MDHEN, CDR2 SYDVKM. The CDR3 is 15 residues long. The junction had 14 bases not matched to a gene; V was cut back by 4 bases and J by 9 bases. The CDR3 loop reads CASSSRGTGQLVQYV. CDR3 sequence (DNA): TGTGCCAGCAGTTCCCGGGGGACAGGCCAGCTTGTGCAGTACGTC.

The genes are TRBV9 and TRBJ2-5; D unclear. V was clipped by 4 bases and J by 5 bases, with 12 bases between them. CDR1 and CDR2 (germline): SGDLS, YYNGEE. The CDR3 covers 13 residues. The CDR3 here is CASSLSGLETQYF. DNA for the CDR3: TGTGCCAGCAGCTTATCGGGTCTCGAGACCCAGTACTTC.

The rearrangement links TRBV7-2 to TRBJ1-4; D may be TRBD1 (6 bases). The CDR3 has 15 residues. Germline CDR1 is SGHTA and CDR2 is FQGNSA. The ends were cut back, 2 bases at V and 8 bases at J, with 15 bases in the middle. CDR3 protein: CASSLLGRGDEKLFF. The DNA of the CDR3 is TGTGCCAGCAGCTTATTGGGCAGGGGAGACGAAAAACTGTTTTTT.

The chain employs TRBV2 and TRBJ2-5; tentatively, D is TRBD2 (6 bases). The CDR3 covers 14 residues. Trimming took off 5 bases at V and 1 base at J, with 11 bases between the two ends. Germline V gene sequence: CDR1 SNHLY, CDR2 FYNNEI. The CDR3 nucleotides read TGTGCCAGCAGTCAAGGGACTGGCCAAGAGACCCAGTACTTC. Amino acids: CASSQGTGQETQYF.

This chain uses TRBV27 with TRBJ2-2, with a tentative D call TRBD2 (7 bases). The CDR3 is 14 residues long. The germline V gene encodes CDR1 MNHEY and CDR2 SMNVEV (reference sequence). Trimming took off 10 bases at V and 4 bases at J, with 16 bases between the two ends. The CDR3 region has the DNA TGTGCCACTACGAGAGGGGGGGGCACCGGGGAGCTGTTTTTT. It encodes CATTRGGGTGELFF.

The chain recombines TRBV7-2 with TRBJ2-5; D is undetermined. With 2 bases removed from V and 5 bases from J, the gap between germline ends came to 3 bases. Per germline, CDR1 SGHTA and CDR2 FQGNSA. The CDR3 runs to 11 residues. CDR3: CASSLLETQYF. DNA for the CDR3: TGTGCCAGCAGCTTACTTGAGACCCAGTACTTC.

This clone has ten or more counts. The rearrangement uses TRBV10-3 and TRBJ1-2; tentatively, D is TRBD1 (5 bases). Germline V gene data show CDR1 as ENHRY and CDR2 as SYGVKD. The CDR3 loop spans 14 amino acids. Trimming stripped 0 bases from V and 3 bases from J, with 8 bases between. DNA for the CDR3: TGTGCCATCAGTGAGTCTGAGACAGACTATGGCTACACCTTC. Translated: CAISESETDYGYTF.

The chain employs TRBV6-4 and TRBJ2-7, with 8 bases identical to TRBD1. The CDR3 is 17 residues long. Germline assignment: CDR1 MRHNA and CDR2 SNTAGT. The V and J ends lost 6 bases and 1 base, in that order; junction bases with no gene match: 14. In DNA form, the CDR3 reads TGTGCCAGCAGACTCCCTAGGGACAGGCATTGGTCCTACGAGCAGTACTTC. Protein: CASRLPRDRHWSYEQYF.

The chain carries TRBV3-1 (or the pseudogene TRBV3-2) and TRBJ2-7; a weak D match, TRBD2 (5 bases). Looked up from germline, CDR1 is LGHDT and CDR2 is YNNKEL (reference sequence). Between the trimmed V and J ends, which lost 4 bases and 3 bases, there was a span of 13 bases. The CDR3 contains 14 residues. CDR3 in DNA: TGTGCCAGCAGCCGGAATGAGGGAAGCTACGAGCAGTACGTC. The encoded protein is CASSRNEGSYEQYV.

The chain uses TRBV7-9 and TRBJ1-2; D uncertain. Between the trimmed V and J ends, which lost 10 bases and 2 bases, there was a span of 11 bases. CDR1 is SEHNR, CDR2 FQNEAQ, per germline (reference sequence). This CDR3 spans 12 amino acids. The CDR3 DNA is TGTGCCACGGAGGAGGGAAACTATGGCTACACCTTC. Residues: CATEEGNYGYTF.

This chain connects TRBV9 to TRBJ2-5; D might be TRBD2 (6 bases). The CDR3 consists of 13 residues. Trimming took 3 bases from V and 2 from J, leaving 8 bases between them. Germline CDR1 SGDLS, CDR2 YYNGEE. Here the CDR3 DNA reads TGTGCCAGCAGCGCCCGGGGGCAAGAGACCCAGTACTTC. Translating gives CASSARGQETQYF.

A single count supports this clone. CDR3 region: CASSYLSRGDTQYF. The CDR3 bases are TGTGCCAGCAGTTACTTGTCGCGGGGGGATACGCAGTATTTT. The chain links TRBV6-5 to TRBJ2-3; 7 bases agree with TRBD2. Germline V CDR1 and CDR2: MNHEY, SVGAGI. The CDR3 extends over 14 amino acids. Losses at the gene ends were 1 base for V and 6 bases for J; bases not matched to a gene: 4.

Concerning this clone: This sample also contains other DNA sequences that code for the same CDR3. CDR3 in amino acids: CASSVLAGNNPYEQYF. The CDR3 DNA sequence: TGTGCCAGCAGCGTACTAGCGGGTAACAACCCCTACGAGCAGTACTTC. This chain links TRBV9 with TRBJ2-7; 8 nucleotides match TRBD2. The germline gives CDR1 SGDLS, CDR2 YYNGEE. The V segment lost 1 base and the J segment 2 bases; nucleotides outside the gene matches: 8. The CDR3 runs 16 residues.

This clone appeared a few times. The V call is TRBV7-9, the J call TRBJ1-5, with D uncertain. The CDR3 covers 14 residues. Per the germline V gene, CDR1 is SEHNR and CDR2 is FQNEAQ (reference sequence). Trimming took 4 bases from V and 9 from J, leaving 16 bases between them. CDR3: CASSYGNSNGPQHF. CDR3 nucleotides: TGTGCCAGCAGCTACGGGAACAGCAATGGGCCCCAGCATTTT.

V is TRBV28 and J is TRBJ1-2; weak D call: TRBD1 (6 bases). The CDR3 runs to 12 residues. V lost 6 bases, J lost 2 bases, and 7 bases lay in between. CDR1 and CDR2 from the germline V gene are MDHEN and SYDVKM. CDR3 in DNA: TGTGCCAGCAGCGGACAGAACTATGGCTACACCTTC. Its translation is CASSGQNYGYTF.

The chain couples TRBV4-2 to TRBJ2-1; 8 bases are a match to TRBD2. CDR3 length: 19 residues. V dropped 0 bases and J dropped 2; count of bases not matched to a gene: 12. Per the germline V gene, CDR1 is LGHNA and CDR2 is YNFKEQ. CDR3 in amino acids: CASSQDPLGAGGPYNEQFF. CDR3 bases: TGTGCCAGCAGCCAAGATCCCCTGGGGGCGGGGGGCCCCTACAATGAGCAGTTCTTC.

V usage is TRBV30 and J usage is TRBJ2-4; D ambiguous. V lost 4 bases and J 2 bases, leaving 15 bases between the germline ends. CDR1 and CDR2 from the germline V gene are GTSNPN and SVGIG (reference sequence). The CDR3 has 15 residues. The DNA for the CDR3 is TGTGCCTGGATGAGTCCGCGAGTCTCCAAAAACATTCAGTACTTC. Encoded protein: CAWMSPRVSKNIQYF.